This entry describes one TCR beta chain. The sample is drawn from a study of blood T cell repertoires in COVID-19. About the research overall: Samples taken during acute and convalescent COVID-19 were collected in the United States, Italy and Spain. From T cells, B-cell-depleted T cells, or PBMCs came the material, which was cDNA or gDNA.

V gave up 3 bases and J gave up 7 bases, with 10 bases separating them. Germline CDR1 and CDR2: KGHSH and LQKENI. The CDR3 is made up of 13 amino acids. Per the study methods: Reference gene primer amplification yielded estimated nucleated cell counts. Only in-frame clones appear in the TCRdb table, and some are missing; sequencing was by immunoSEQ multiplex PCR. V and J calls and clone size are those listed in that table; D and trimming were worked out from the DNA. The sample records some 150,000 clones, around 83% being singletons. The sample was peripheral blood. The receptor was derived from a woman aged 50 to 60 with acute or convalescent COVID-19. The gene calls are TRBV18 and TRBJ2-1, with unresolved D. CDR3: CASSPLPLNEQFF. DNA of the CDR3: TGTGCCAGCTCACCTCTCCCCTTGAATGAGCAGTTCTTC.